The next 12 T cell receptor beta chains were all read from a single sample in a study of regulatory T cells. Study-level findings and limits: Hydrophobic residues at CDR3 positions 6 and 7 were enriched in conventional CD4+ T cells of CD3G-deficient patients.

Antigens of these TCRs are unknown. Amplification used 52 TRBV primers and 13 TRBJ primers. Assay: immunoSEQ multiplex PCR; the TCRdb copy retains only in-frame clones and omits some. The table lists tens of thousands of clones, roughly 88% of them singletons. Sequenced material: conventional CD4+ T cells sorted from blood. These TCRs come from a child aged 5 to 17 with CD3G deficiency.

J is TRBJ2-1 and V is TRBV13, with 10 nucleotides matching TRBD2. The CDR3 runs 12 residues. With V trimmed by 8 bases and J by 9 bases, 4 bases remained unmatched. The germline V gene has CDR1 PRHDT and CDR2 FYEKMQ (reference sequence). Here the CDR3 DNA reads TGTGCCAGCGGGGTAGCGGGAGGTGAGCAGTTCTTC. It yields the protein CASGVAGGEQFF.

This chain uses TRBV30 with TRBJ2-1; TRBD1 might be the D (6 bases). CDR3 size: 13 residues. The germline V and J ends were trimmed by 2 bases and 3 bases, with 8 bases remaining between them. Germline lookup yields CDR1 GTSNPN and CDR2 SVGIG (reference sequence). CDR3 residues: CAWSRGHYNEQFF. The CDR3 DNA is TGTGCCTGGAGTAGGGGACACTACAATGAGCAGTTCTTC.

The V and J genes are TRBV5-1 and TRBJ1-1; TRBD1 might be the D (6 bases). The germline V gene encodes CDR1 SGHRS and CDR2 YFSETQ. The CDR3 has 14 amino acids. V shed 3 bases and J shed 1 base, with 10 bases lying between them. The CDR3 bases are TGCGCCAGCAGCTACGAAGGGGGGAACACTGAAGCTTTCTTT. It translates to CASSYEGGNTEAFF.

The chain carries TRBV6-1 and TRBJ1-2, with 7 bases aligning to TRBD1. CDR3 length: 14 residues. Trimming removed 2 bases from V and 7 bases from J; junction bases left unmatched: 7. Germline values: CDR1 MNHNS, CDR2 SASEGT. CDR3 loop: CASSEQWTGGGYTF. CDR3 bases: TGTGCCAGCAGTGAACAGTGGACAGGCGGTGGCTACACCTTC.

The chain links TRBV5-1 to TRBJ2-6, with D hard to call. The germline V gene encodes CDR1 SGHRS and CDR2 YFSETQ. V was clipped by 0 bases and J by 0 bases, with 7 bases between them. This CDR3 region has 16 residues. CDR3 coding DNA: TGCGCCAGCAGCTTGGTGGCCCCCTCTGGGGCCAACGTCCTGACTTTC. Amino acids: CASSLVAPSGANVLTF.

The J gene is TRBJ2-7, the V gene TRBV19; weak D call: TRBD1 (5 bases). This CDR3 is built from 12 residues. Trimming cost V 7 bases and J 3 bases, with 10 bases left between them. Looked up from germline, CDR1 is LNHDA and CDR2 is SQIVND (reference sequence). CDR3 amino acids: CASTVQGYEQYF. CDR3 nucleotides: TGTGCCAGTACCGTTCAGGGCTACGAGCAGTACTTC.

The chain joins TRBV21-1 to TRBJ1-6; the table's TRBD1 call for D was not verified on the DNA. TRBV21-1 counts as a pseudogene. The CDR3 sequence is 17 residues long. Written as DNA, the CDR3 is TGTGCCAGCAGCTCGCCCTGGGACAGGGGGCGGGATTCACCCCTCCACTTT. Its protein product is CASSSPWDRGRDSPLHF.

The chain couples TRBV28 to TRBJ2-7, with 10 bases matching TRBD2. The V and J ends lost 10 bases and 2 bases, in that order; junction bases with no gene match: 5. From germline, CDR1 is MDHEN and CDR2 SYDVKM. The CDR3 runs 13 residues. CDR3 sequence reads: CATSGSGAYEQYF. DNA of the CDR3: TGTGCCACTAGCGGGAGTGGCGCCTACGAGCAGTACTTC. Combining the CDR3 with reference TRBV28 and TRBJ2-7 gives the whole variable domain DVKVTQSSRYLVKRTGEKVFLECVQDMDHENMFWYRQDPGLGLRLIYFSYDVKMKEKGDIPEGYSVSREKKERFSLILESASTNQTSMYLCATSGSGAYEQYFGPGTRLTVT.

This chain connects TRBV18 to TRBJ2-5, with 8 bases aligning to TRBD1. Germline V gene lookup returns CDR1 KGHSH and CDR2 LQKENI. V lost 4 bases, J lost 1 base, and 5 bases stayed unmatched. The CDR3 sequence is 15 residues long. In DNA form, the CDR3 reads TGTGCCAGCTCACTCCAGGGGGCCGGCCAAGAGACCCAGTACTTC. Amino acids: CASSLQGAGQETQYF.

V and J are TRBV6-1 and TRBJ2-7; the match to TRBD2 covers 11 bases. CDR1 and CDR2 (germline): MNHNS, SASEGT. This CDR3 is 14 amino acids long. Unmatched junction bases numbered 5, after V lost 3 bases and J lost 7 bases. The chain's CDR3 is CASSDSGRAWEQYF. CDR3 DNA: TGTGCCAGCAGTGATAGCGGGAGGGCTTGGGAGCAGTACTTC.

The chain is built from TRBV5-1 and TRBJ1-1, with 7 positions matching TRBD1. J lost 4 bases, V lost 2 bases, and 5 bases had no gene match. Germline CDR1 reads SGHRS; CDR2 reads YFSETQ. CDR3 length equals 14 residues. The CDR3 DNA reads TGCGCCAGCAGCTTATACAGGGGCGGCACTGAAGCTTTCTTT. Translating it yields CASSLYRGGTEAFF.

V and J are TRBV7-8 and TRBJ2-7; D not resolved. The CDR3 is made up of 13 amino acids. The V gene's germline CDR1 is SGHVS and CDR2 FQNEAQ. Deletions cut 2 bases from V and 2 bases from J, with 7 bases between. CDR3 region: CASSLTVAYEQYF. DNA of the CDR3: TGTGCCAGCAGCTTAACGGTCGCCTACGAGCAGTACTTC.